The 6 T cell receptor beta chains reported below all come from one sample, sequenced in a study of identical twins (dated by TCRdb to about 2016). To prepare the library, 5' RACE was applied. Instrument on record: Illumina HiSeq 2000. TCRdb passed the public sequencing reads through fastp at Q25 and MiXCR, retaining productive beta sequences. One record per CDR3 amino acid sequence lists the most common genes and DNA. The sample includes about 220,000 distinct CDR3 sequences, with 7.5% observed a single time. Of the sample, more than 5% is held by the ten largest clones. These data were also reused for a study on yellow fever vaccine responses in identical twins.

Source material: CD8+ T cells sorted from blood. These receptors originate from a woman under 30 in good health.

The sample holds a few counts of this clonotype. The chain links TRBV7-9 to TRBJ2-2; unclear D gene. Per germline, CDR1 SEHNR and CDR2 FQNEAQ (reference sequence). The CDR3 runs 15 residues. Deletions cut 5 bases from V and 3 bases from J, with 13 bases between. CDR3 in amino acids: CASSPIGSHTGELFF. In DNA, the CDR3 is TGTGCCAGCAGCCCCATCGGCTCTCACACCGGGGAGCTGTTTTTT.

This clonotype was picked up many times. The genes are TRBV5-1 and TRBJ2-1; 8 bases fit TRBD2. The J segment lost 3 bases and the V segment lost 2 bases, leaving 4 bases of the junction unmatched. CDR1 SGHRS and CDR2 YFSETQ come from the germline V gene. CDR3 size: 15 residues. The CDR3 sequence is CASSLGAGVYNEQFF. For the CDR3, the DNA is TGCGCCAGCAGCTTAGGAGCGGGAGTCTACAATGAGCAGTTCTTC.

This clonotype occurred a few times. Sequence at one end of the junction differs from germline and may be a read error. The chain uses TRBV5-6 and TRBJ2-1; a weak D match, TRBD1 (5 bases). The CDR3 length is 16 residues. From germline, CDR1 is SGHDT and CDR2 YYEEEE. The CDR3 sequence is CASSSTGHPSYNEQFF. The CDR3 DNA follows: TGTGCCAGCAGCTCGACCGGACACCCGAGCTACAATGAGCAGTTTTTC.

The sample holds many counts of this clonotype. The rearrangement uses TRBV4-1 and TRBJ2-7, with 8 positions matching TRBD2. This CDR3 is 14 amino acids long. The V and J ends lost 4 bases and 4 bases, in that order; junction bases with no gene match: 6. Per the germline V gene, CDR1 is MGHRA and CDR2 is YSYEKL. The CDR3 spells CASSLNAGGYEQYV. In DNA, the CDR3 is TGCGCCAGCAGCCTGAACGCGGGGGGTTACGAGCAGTACGTC.

In its sample, this clonotype was seen many times. The chain has TRBV28 and TRBJ1-6; the D is unclear. This CDR3 has 13 amino acids. Germline V CDR1 and CDR2: MDHEN, SYDVKM. The V and J ends lost 6 bases and 7 bases respectively, with 10 bases between them. CDR3: CASSSGRNSPLHF. CDR3 in DNA: TGTGCCAGCAGCTCCGGTCGGAATTCACCCCTCCACTTT.

As DNA, the CDR3 is TGCAGTGCTAGAGATTATGCTAGCGATCCCAATGAGCAGTTCTTC. Residues: CSARDYASDPNEQFF. This chain uses TRBV20-1 with TRBJ2-1, with D possibly matching TRBD2 (6 bases). Germline V gene data show CDR1 as DFQATT and CDR2 as SNEGSKA (reference sequence). The CDR3 is made up of 15 amino acids. Trimming left V 0 bases short and J 6 bases short, with 15 bases between.